Described below is a single T cell receptor beta chain sequence and its context. This specimen comes from a study of technical replicates of blood from several donors. The length of the CDR3 is 16 residues. V dropped 5 bases and J dropped 1 base, with 17 bases sitting between them. Looked up from germline, CDR1 is SGHTA and CDR2 is FQGNSA. Sequencing used immunoSEQ multiplex PCR; TCRdb keeps in-frame clones, though not all of them. The sample includes around 80,000 clones, approximately 97% of them seen just once. The chain combines TRBV7-2 with TRBJ1-1; possible D gene TRBD1, 6 bases. The sample consisted of T cells isolated from PBMCs. The sequence was obtained from a human donor in good health. In DNA, the CDR3 is TGTGCCAGCAGCGGCTACCAGGGGATGGCGAACACTGAAGCTTTCTTT. It is translated as CASSGYQGMANTEAFF.